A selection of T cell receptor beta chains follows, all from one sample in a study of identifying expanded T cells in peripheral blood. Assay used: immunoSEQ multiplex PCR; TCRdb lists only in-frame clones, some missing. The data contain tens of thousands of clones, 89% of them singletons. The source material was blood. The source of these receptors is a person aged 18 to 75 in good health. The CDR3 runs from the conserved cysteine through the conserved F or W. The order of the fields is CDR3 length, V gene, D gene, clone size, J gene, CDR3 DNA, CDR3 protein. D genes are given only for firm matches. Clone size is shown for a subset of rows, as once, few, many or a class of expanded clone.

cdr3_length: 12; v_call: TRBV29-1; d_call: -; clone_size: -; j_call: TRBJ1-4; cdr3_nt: TGCAGCGTTGGAAGATCTAATGAAAAACTGTTTTTT; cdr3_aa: CSVGRSNEKLFF
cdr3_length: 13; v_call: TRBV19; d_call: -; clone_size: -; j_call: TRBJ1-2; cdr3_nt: TGTGCCAGTGGGCAGGGAGCTAACTATGGCTACACCTTC; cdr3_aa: CASGQGANYGYTF
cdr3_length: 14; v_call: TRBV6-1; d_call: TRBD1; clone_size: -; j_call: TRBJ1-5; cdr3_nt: TGTGCCAGCACCCTGGGACAGGGTAATCAGCCCCAGCATTTT; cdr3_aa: CASTLGQGNQPQHF
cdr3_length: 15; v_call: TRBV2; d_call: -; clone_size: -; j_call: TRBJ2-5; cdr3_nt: TGTGCCAGCAAGGAAAAGACCTCGGTTCAAGAGACCCAGTACTTC; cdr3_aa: CASKEKTSVQETQYF
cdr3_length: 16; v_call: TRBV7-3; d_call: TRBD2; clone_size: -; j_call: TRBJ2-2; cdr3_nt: TGTGCCAGCAGCTTCGGCGGCGGGAGGGACAAGGGGGAGCTGTTTTTT; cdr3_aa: CASSFGGGRDKGELFF
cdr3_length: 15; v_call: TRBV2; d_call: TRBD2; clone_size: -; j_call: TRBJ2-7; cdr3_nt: TGTGCCAGCAGTGAAACTAGCGGGGGAACCTACGAGCAGTACTTC; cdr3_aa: CASSETSGGTYEQYF
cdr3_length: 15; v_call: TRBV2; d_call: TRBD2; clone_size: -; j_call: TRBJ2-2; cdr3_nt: TGTGCCAGCAGTGAGTCTAGCGGGAGAACCGGGGAGCTGTTTTTT; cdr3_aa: CASSESSGRTGELFF
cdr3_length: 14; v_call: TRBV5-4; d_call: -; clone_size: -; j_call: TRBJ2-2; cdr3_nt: TGTGCCAGCAGCGCGGACGCGAACACCGGGGAGCTGTTTTTT; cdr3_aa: CASSADANTGELFF
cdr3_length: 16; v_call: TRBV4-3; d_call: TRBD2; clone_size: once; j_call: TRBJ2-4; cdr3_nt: TGCGCCAGCAGCCAAGATTGGGACTATGCCAAAAACATTCAGTACTTC; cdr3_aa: CASSQDWDYAKNIQYF
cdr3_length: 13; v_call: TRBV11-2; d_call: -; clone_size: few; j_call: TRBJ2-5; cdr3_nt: TGTGCCAGCAGCCGGGAGCCAGGAGGGACCCAGTACTTC; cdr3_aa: CASSREPGGTQYF
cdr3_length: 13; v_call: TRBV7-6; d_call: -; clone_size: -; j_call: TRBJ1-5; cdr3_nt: TGTGCCAGCAGCTTACAAAGGGATCAGCCCCAGCATTTT; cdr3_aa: CASSLQRDQPQHF
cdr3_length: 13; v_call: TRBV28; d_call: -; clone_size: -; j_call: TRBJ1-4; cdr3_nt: TGTGCCAGCAGTTTTTCCGGAAATGAAAAACTGTTTTTT; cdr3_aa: CASSFSGNEKLFF
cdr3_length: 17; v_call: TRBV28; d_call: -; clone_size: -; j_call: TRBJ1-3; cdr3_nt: TGTGCCAGCAGTCCACCATCCATGGGAGTATACGGAAACACCATATATTTT; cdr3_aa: CASSPPSMGVYGNTIYF
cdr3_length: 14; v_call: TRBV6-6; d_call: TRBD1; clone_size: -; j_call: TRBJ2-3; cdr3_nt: TGTGCCAGCAGTTACAGGGGGCTGGCAGATACGCAGTATTTT; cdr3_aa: CASSYRGLADTQYF
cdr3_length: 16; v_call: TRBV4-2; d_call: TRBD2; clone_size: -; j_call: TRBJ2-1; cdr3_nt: TGTGCCAGCAGCCTCCCCGGGACTAGCGGGGGCAATGAGCAGTTCTTC; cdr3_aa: CASSLPGTSGGNEQFF
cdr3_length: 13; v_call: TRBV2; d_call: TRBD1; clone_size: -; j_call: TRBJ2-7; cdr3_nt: TGTGCCAGCAGGCGGGACAGGAACTACGAGCAGTACTTC; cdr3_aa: CASRRDRNYEQYF
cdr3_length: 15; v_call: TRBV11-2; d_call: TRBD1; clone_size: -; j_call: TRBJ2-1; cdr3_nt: TGTGCCAGCAGCTTGGCCGCGACAGGGAACAATGAGCAGTTCTTC; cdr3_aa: CASSLAATGNNEQFF
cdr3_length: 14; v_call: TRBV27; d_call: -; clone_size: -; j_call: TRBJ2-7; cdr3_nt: TGTGCCAGCAGTCTTAATCGGGACACCTACGAGCAGTACTTC; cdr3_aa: CASSLNRDTYEQYF
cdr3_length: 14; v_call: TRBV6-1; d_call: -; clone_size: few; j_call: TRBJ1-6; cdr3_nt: TGTGCCAGCAGTGAACAGGGGAGTAACTCACCCCTCCACTTT; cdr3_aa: CASSEQGSNSPLHF
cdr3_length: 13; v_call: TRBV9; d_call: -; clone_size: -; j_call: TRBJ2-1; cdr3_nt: TGTGCCAGCAGCGTTACTACGTTTCATGAGCAGTTCTTC; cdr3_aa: CASSVTTFHEQFF
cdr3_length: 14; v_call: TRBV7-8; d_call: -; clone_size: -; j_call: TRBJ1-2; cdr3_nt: TGTGCCAGCAGCCCCCCGGGACAAGCATATGGCTACACCTTC; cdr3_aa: CASSPPGQAYGYTF
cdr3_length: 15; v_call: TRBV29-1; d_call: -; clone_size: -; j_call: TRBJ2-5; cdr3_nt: TGCAGCGTTGAATTGGGAGGCTCCTACCAAGAGACCCAGTACTTC; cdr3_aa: CSVELGGSYQETQYF
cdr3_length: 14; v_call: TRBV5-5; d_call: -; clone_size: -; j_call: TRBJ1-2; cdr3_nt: TGTGCCAGCAGCCCCTCCGACAGTCAACCTGGCTACACCTTC; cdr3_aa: CASSPSDSQPGYTF
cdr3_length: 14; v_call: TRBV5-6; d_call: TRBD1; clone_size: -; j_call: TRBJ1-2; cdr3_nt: TGTGCCAGCAGCCGGGACAGGGAGGGCTATGGCTACACCTTC; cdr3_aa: CASSRDREGYGYTF
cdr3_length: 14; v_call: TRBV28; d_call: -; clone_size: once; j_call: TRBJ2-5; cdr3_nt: TGTGCCAGCAGTTTGAGGCAGGGATACAAGACCCAGTACTTC; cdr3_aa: CASSLRQGYKTQYF
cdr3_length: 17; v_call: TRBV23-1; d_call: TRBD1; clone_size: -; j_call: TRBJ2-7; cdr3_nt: TGCGCCAGCAGTCAATCTTGGGACAGGGGAGGAGGATACGAGCAGTACTTC; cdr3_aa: CASSQSWDRGGGYEQYF
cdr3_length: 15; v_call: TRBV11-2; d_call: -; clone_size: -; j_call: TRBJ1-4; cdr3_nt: TGTGCCAGCAGCGTTAAGAGTAGGGGTGGTGAAAAACTGTTTTTT; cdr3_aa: CASSVKSRGGEKLFF
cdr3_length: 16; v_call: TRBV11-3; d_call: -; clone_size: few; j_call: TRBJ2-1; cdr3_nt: TGTGCCAGCAGCGCGGCCACTGGTTCGGGGAACAATGAGCAGTTCTTC; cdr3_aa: CASSAATGSGNNEQFF
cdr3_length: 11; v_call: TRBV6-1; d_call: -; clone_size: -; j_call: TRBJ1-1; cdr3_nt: TGTGCCAGCTACAAAGCAGGGGAAGCTTTCTTT; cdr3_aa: CASYKAGEAFF
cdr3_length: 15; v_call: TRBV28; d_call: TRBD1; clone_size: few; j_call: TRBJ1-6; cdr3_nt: TGTGCCAGTATCCCCCCGGGGACAGGGCGTTCACCCCTCCACTTT; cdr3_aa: CASIPPGTGRSPLHF
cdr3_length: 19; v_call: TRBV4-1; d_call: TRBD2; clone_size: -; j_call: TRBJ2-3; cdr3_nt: TGCGCCAGCAGCCAAGATAGGTTCGGGACTAGCGGGGGGGCAGATACGCAGTATTTT; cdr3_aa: CASSQDRFGTSGGADTQYF
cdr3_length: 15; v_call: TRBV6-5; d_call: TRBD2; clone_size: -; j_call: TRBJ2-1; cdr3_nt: TGTGCCAGCAGGCTGACTAGCGGGGGGGCCAATGAGCAGTTCTTC; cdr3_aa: CASRLTSGGANEQFF
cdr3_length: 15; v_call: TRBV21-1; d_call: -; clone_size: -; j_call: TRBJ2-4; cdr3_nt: TGTGCCAGCAGCAAAGAAGGCGAAGCCAAAAACATTCAGTACTTC; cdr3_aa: CASSKEGEAKNIQYF
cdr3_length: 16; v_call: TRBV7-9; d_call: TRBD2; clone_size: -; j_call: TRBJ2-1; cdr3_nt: TGTGCCAGCAGCCACGCGACTAGCGGGAGGGCCGCTGGTCAGTTCTTC; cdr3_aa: CASSHATSGRAAGQFF
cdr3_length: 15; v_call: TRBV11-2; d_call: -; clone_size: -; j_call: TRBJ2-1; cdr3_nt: TGTGCCAGCAGCACGCTGCCTCTAGGTCGGAATGAGCAGTTCTTC; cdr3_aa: CASSTLPLGRNEQFF
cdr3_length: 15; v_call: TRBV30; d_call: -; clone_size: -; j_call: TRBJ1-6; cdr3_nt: TGTGCCTGGAGCTACGACAGGACCTATAATTCACCCCTCCACTTT; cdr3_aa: CAWSYDRTYNSPLHF
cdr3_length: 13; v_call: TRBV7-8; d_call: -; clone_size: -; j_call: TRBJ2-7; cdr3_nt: TGTGCCAGCAGCTTAGAGAGGGAACGCGAGCAGTACTTC; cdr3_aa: CASSLEREREQYF
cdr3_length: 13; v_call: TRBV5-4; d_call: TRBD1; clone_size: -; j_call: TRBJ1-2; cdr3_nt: TGTGCCAGCAGCTTTGGGACAGGCTATGGCTACACCTTC; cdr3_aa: CASSFGTGYGYTF
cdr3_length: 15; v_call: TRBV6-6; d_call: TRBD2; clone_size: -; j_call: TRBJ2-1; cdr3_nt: TGTGCCAGCAGTCCAAGACTAGCGGGTAACATAGGGCAGTTCTTC; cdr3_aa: CASSPRLAGNIGQFF
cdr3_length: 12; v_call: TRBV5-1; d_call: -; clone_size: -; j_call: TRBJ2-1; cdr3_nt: TGTGCCAGCAGCTCGACCGGGAGACGAGAGTTCTTC; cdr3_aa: CASSSTGRREFF
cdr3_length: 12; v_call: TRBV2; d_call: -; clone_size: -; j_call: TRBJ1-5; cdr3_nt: TGTGCCAGTGGGGTGTGGGGTCAGCCCCAGCATTTT; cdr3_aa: CASGVWGQPQHF
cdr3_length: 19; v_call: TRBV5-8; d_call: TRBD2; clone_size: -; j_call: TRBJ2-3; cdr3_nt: TGTGCCAGCAGCTTGGGACTAGCGGGGGGGCTCCCCCCCACTGATACGCAGTATTTT; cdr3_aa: CASSLGLAGGLPPTDTQYF
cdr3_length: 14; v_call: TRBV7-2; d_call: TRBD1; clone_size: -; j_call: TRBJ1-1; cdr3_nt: TGTGCCAGCAGCCATAGACAGGGGATAACTGAAGCTTTCTTT; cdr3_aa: CASSHRQGITEAFF
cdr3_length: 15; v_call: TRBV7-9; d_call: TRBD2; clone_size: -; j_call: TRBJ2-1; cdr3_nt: TGTGCCAGCAGCTCTAGCGGGAGATTTGGCAATGAGCAGTTCTTC; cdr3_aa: CASSSSGRFGNEQFF
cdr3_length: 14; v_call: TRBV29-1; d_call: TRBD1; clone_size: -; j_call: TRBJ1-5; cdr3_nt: TGCAGCGTCACGACAGGGGAACGGGATCAGCCCCAGCATTTT; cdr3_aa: CSVTTGERDQPQHF
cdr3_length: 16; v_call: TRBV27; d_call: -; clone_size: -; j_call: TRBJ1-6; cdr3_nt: TGTGCCAGCAGTTTAGTCGGGGGGCTTGCGGATTCACCCCTCCACTTT; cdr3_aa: CASSLVGGLADSPLHF
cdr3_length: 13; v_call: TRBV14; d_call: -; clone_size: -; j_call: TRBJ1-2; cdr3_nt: TGTGCCAGCAGCCCGGGACCGGGGGGTGGCTACACCTTC; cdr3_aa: CASSPGPGGGYTF
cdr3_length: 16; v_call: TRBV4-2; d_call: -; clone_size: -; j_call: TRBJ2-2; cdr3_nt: TGTGCCAGCAGCCAAAATAGAGGGGCGAACACCGGGGAGCTGTTTTTT; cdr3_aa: CASSQNRGANTGELFF
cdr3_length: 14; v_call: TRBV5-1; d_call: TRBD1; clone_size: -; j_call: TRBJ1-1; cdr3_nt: TGCGCCAGCAGCTTACAGGGGGCGGTCACTGAAGCTTTCTTT; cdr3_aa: CASSLQGAVTEAFF
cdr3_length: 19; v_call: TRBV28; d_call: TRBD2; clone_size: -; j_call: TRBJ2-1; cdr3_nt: TGTGCCAGCAGAAACCTAGCGGGTACGCAACTGGATACACGCTATGAGCAGTTCTTC; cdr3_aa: CASRNLAGTQLDTRYEQFF
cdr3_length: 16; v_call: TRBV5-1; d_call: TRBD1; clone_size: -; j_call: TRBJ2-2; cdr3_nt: TGCGCCAGCAGCTTGGAGGGGACAGAAAACACCGGGGAGCTGTTTTTT; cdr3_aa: CASSLEGTENTGELFF
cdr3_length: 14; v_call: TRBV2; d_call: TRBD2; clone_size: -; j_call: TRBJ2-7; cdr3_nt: TGTGCCAGCAAACGAATAGCGGGGGACTTCGGGCAGTACTTC; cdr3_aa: CASKRIAGDFGQYF
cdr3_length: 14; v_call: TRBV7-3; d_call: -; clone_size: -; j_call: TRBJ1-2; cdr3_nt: TGTGCCAGCAGCTTAGCGGACAGTATCTATGGCTACACCTTC; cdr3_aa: CASSLADSIYGYTF
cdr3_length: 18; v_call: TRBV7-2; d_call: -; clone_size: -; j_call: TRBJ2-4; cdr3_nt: TGTGCCAGCAGCTTAGCCCCTCAGTCAGGTGGCGGAGGGAACATTCAGTACTTC; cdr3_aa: CASSLAPQSGGGGNIQYF
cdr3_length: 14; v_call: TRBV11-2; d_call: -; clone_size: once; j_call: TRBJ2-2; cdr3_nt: TGTGCCAGCAGCTTAGGGGTTGGGTCCGGGGAGCTGTTTTTT; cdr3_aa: CASSLGVGSGELFF
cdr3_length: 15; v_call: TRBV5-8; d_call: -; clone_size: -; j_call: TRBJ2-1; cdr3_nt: TGTGCCAGCACTTTCCGGGGGTCGACCTACAATGAGCAGTTCTTC; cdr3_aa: CASTFRGSTYNEQFF
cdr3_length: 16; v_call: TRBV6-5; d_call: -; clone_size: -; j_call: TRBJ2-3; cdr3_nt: TGTGCCAGCAGTTACTCGGCGGGTCAACGCACAGATACGCAGTATTTT; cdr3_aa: CASSYSAGQRTDTQYF
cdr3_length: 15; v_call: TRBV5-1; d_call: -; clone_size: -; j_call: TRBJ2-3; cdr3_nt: TGCGCCAGCAGCGATGGCAGGGCAGTCACAGATACGCAGTATTTT; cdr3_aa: CASSDGRAVTDTQYF
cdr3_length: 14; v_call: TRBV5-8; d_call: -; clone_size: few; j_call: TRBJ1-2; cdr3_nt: TGTGCCAGCAGCTTTCAGGGAGCTAACTATGGCTACACCTTC; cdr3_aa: CASSFQGANYGYTF
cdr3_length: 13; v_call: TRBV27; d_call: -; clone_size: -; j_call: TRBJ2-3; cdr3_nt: TGTGCCAGCAGGGTAGCGGACACAGATACGCAGTATTTT; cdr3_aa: CASRVADTDTQYF